The present TCR beta chain was sequenced within a study of blood T cell repertoires in COVID-19. Background on the study: In each case, the material was cDNA or gDNA derived from T cells, B-cell-depleted T cells, or PBMCs.

Produced via immunoSEQ multiplex PCR; TCRdb's table is partial and in-frame only. The sample lists about 150,000 clones, approximately 92% occurring once. There are 16 residues in the CDR3. V was clipped by 5 bases and J by 0 bases; unmatched bases: 7. Germline V gives CDR1 MDHEN, CDR2 SYDVKM. The clonotype comes from a woman aged 40 to 50 with acute or convalescent COVID-19. V is TRBV28 and J is TRBJ2-7; TRBD2 aligns across 10 bases. Source material: peripheral blood. CDR3 residues: CASSRQREGLSYEQYF. CDR3 nucleotide sequence: TGTGCCAGCAGTAGACAGCGGGAGGGCCTCTCCTACGAGCAGTACTTC.